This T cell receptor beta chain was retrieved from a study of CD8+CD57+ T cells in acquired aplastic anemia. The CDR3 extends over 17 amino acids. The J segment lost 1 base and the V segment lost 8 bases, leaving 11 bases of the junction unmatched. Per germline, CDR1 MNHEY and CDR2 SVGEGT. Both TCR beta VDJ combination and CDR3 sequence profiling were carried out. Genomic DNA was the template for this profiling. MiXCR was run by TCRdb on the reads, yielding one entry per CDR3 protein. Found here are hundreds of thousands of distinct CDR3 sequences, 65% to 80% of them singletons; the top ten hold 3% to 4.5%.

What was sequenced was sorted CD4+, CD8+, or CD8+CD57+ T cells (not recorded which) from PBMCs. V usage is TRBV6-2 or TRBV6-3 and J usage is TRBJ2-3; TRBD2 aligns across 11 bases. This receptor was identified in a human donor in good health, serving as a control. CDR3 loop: CASLEGGTSGGTDTQYF. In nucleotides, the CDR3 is TGTGCCAGCCTCGAAGGAGGGACTAGCGGAGGCACAGATACGCAGTATTTT.